These 21 T cell receptor beta chains were all obtained from the same sample, sequenced in a study of cytomegalovirus exposure and HLA in healthy donors. The primer mix had 60 Vbeta and 13 Jbeta primers. Only in-frame clones appear in the TCRdb table, and some are missing; sequencing was by immunoSEQ multiplex PCR. Of over 65,000 clones listed, 67% are singletons. Sequencing input: PBMCs. These receptors originate from a woman in her forties or fifties in good health and CMV-seropositive.

The J gene is TRBJ2-2, the V gene TRBV18; TRBD1 agrees at 10 bases. CDR1 and CDR2 from the germline V gene are KGHSH and LQKENI. This CDR3 region has 15 residues. J gave up 3 bases and V 5 bases, and 3 bases lay outside the gene matches. The CDR3 nucleotides are TGTGCCAGCTCATCGGGACAGGGGCACACCGGGGAGCTGTTTTTT. Protein: CASSSGQGHTGELFF. Drawing the rest from reference TRBV18 and TRBJ2-2, the complete variable domain is NAGVMQNPRHLVRRRGQEARLRCSPMKGHSHVYWYRQLPEEGLKFMVYLQKENIIDESGMPKERFSAEFPKEGPSILRIQQVVRGDSAAYFCASSSGQGHTGELFFGEGSRLTVL.

This clone was seen only a few times. This rearrangement joins TRBV9 to TRBJ2-1, with 7 bases lining up with TRBD2. CDR1 SGDLS and CDR2 YYNGEE come from the germline V gene. J lost 9 bases, V lost 1 base, and 13 bases had no gene match. CDR3 size: 16 residues. The CDR3 DNA follows: TGTGCCAGCAGCGTAAGCGGGGAGGGTACGGGGAGTGAGCAGTTCTTC. As protein: CASSVSGEGTGSEQFF.

This clone has only one observation. The rearrangement links TRBV27 to TRBJ2-5; TRBD2 matches 8 bases. V trimming: 5 bases; J trimming: 0 bases; junction bases outside the gene matches: 11. Germline CDR1 and CDR2: MNHEY and SMNVEV (reference sequence). The CDR3 is made up of 17 amino acids. The CDR3 spells CASSRVWAGGNQETQYF. The DNA of the CDR3 is TGTGCCAGCAGTCGGGTCTGGGCGGGGGGCAACCAAGAGACCCAGTACTTC.

The J gene is TRBJ2-3, the V gene TRBV30; 7 bases fit TRBD2. Germline V gene sequence: CDR1 GTSNPN, CDR2 SVGIG (reference sequence). This CDR3 is built from 14 residues. The ends lost 0 bases at V and 4 bases at J; junction bases unmatched: 4. The chain's CDR3 is CAWSVGLDPDTQYF. CDR3 sequence (DNA): TGTGCCTGGAGTGTAGGACTAGACCCAGATACGCAGTATTTT. The variable domain in full, with the rest retrieved from reference TRBV30 and TRBJ2-3, is SQTIHQWPATLVQPVGSPLSLECTVEGTSNPNLYWYRQAAGRGLQLLFYSVGIGQISSEVPQNLSASRPQDRQFILSSKKLLLSDSGFYLCAWSVGLDPDTQYFGPGTRLTVL.

The chain couples TRBV29-1 to TRBJ2-2, with a possible D match to TRBD1 (8 bases). Trimming shortened V by 4 bases and J by 8 bases, and 23 bases separated the two germline ends. The V gene's germline CDR1 is SQVTM and CDR2 ANQGSEA. The CDR3 is 16 residues long. Here the CDR3 reads CSVGTGGQGAEGELFF. The CDR3 region has the DNA TGCAGCGTTGGGACCGGGGGGCAGGGGGCTGAAGGGGAGCTGTTTTTT.

The V call is TRBV6-5, the J call TRBJ2-2; D unclear. This CDR3 contains 16 residues. Germline loops: CDR1 MNHEY, CDR2 SVGAGI. Deletions cut 2 bases from V and 0 bases from J, with 10 bases between. As DNA, the CDR3 is TGTGCCAGCAGTTACGGATCAGGTTCGAACACCGGGGAGCTGTTTTTT. It is translated as CASSYGSGSNTGELFF.

There are a few counts of this clone. The chain carries TRBV7-9 and TRBJ1-5; TRBD1 aligns across 8 bases. This CDR3 contains 16 residues. Germline-derived CDR1 and CDR2 are SEHNR and FQNEAQ (reference sequence). The V gene end was trimmed by 5 bases and the J gene end by 0 bases; junction bases not matched to a gene: 6. The CDR3 DNA is TGTGCCAGCAGCCCCGGACAGGGCCTTAGCAATCAGCCCCAGCATTTT. It codes for CASSPGQGLSNQPQHF.

The chain employs TRBV18 and TRBJ1-4, with 7 positions matching TRBD1. The CDR3 totals 15 residues. V trimming: 0 bases; J trimming: 8 bases; junction bases outside the gene matches: 6. Germline CDR1 is KGHSH and CDR2 is LQKENI. CDR3 in DNA: TGTGCCAGCTCACCACCCGCAGGGGGTGAAGAAAAACTGTTTTTT. This codes for CASSPPAGGEEKLFF.

V and J are TRBV7-9 and TRBJ2-1; TRBD2 matches 8 bases. The germline V gene encodes CDR1 SEHNR and CDR2 FQNEAQ (reference sequence). This CDR3 is 16 amino acids long. V shed 4 bases and J 6 bases; nucleotides not matched to a gene: 11. For the CDR3, the DNA is TGTGCCAGCAGCTCGTCTGGGCGGGGGGCCGCCAATGAGCAGTTCTTC. This gives the protein CASSSSGRGAANEQFF.

The V and J genes are TRBV11-1 and TRBJ1-6, with D perhaps TRBD1 (6 bases). CDR1 and CDR2 from the germline V gene are SGHAT and FQDESV (reference sequence). Trimming removed 5 bases at V and 10 bases at J, with 12 bases between. CDR3 length equals 13 residues. The CDR3 sequence is CASSPQGMSPLHF. CDR3 bases: TGTGCCAGCAGCCCACAGGGTATGTCACCCCTCCACTTT.

The chain is built from TRBV13 and TRBJ2-6; no firm D call. This CDR3 spans 14 amino acids. Germline CDR1 is PRHDT and CDR2 is FYEKMQ (reference sequence). The V and J ends lost 0 bases and 5 bases respectively, with 5 bases between them. The CDR3 sequence is CASSLGLRANVLTF. The CDR3 DNA reads TGTGCCAGCAGCTTAGGCCTAAGGGCCAACGTCCTGACTTTC.

This clone was found a few times. The V call is TRBV7-9, the J call TRBJ2-2, with 8 bases aligning to TRBD1. The CDR3 totals 16 residues. With V trimmed by 3 bases and J by 6 bases, 9 bases remained unmatched. Germline-derived CDR1 and CDR2 are SEHNR and FQNEAQ (reference sequence). For the CDR3, the DNA is TGTGCCAGCAGCTTCTCGGCAGGGGGCCGTGCCGGGGAGCTGTTTTTT. Protein product: CASSFSAGGRAGELFF.

The V and J genes are TRBV2 and TRBJ2-3; D gene uncertain. V lost 6 bases and J 8 bases, leaving 9 bases between the germline ends. The CDR3 is made up of 11 amino acids. Germline values: CDR1 SNHLY, CDR2 FYNNEI. CDR3 nucleotide sequence: TGTGCCAGCAGCTCTAGTGTTACGCAGTATTTT. It codes for CASSSSVTQYF.

This chain uses TRBV2 with TRBJ2-7; D is unresolved. The V gene's germline CDR1 is SNHLY and CDR2 FYNNEI. The CDR3 consists of 12 residues. V lost 5 bases, J lost 4 bases, and 9 bases lay in between. The CDR3 loop is CASSYTPYEQYF. As DNA, the CDR3 is TGTGCCAGCAGTTATACTCCGTACGAGCAGTACTTC.

This clone has only a few counts. The rearrangement joins TRBV19 to TRBJ2-5; 7 bases fit TRBD2. This CDR3 has 15 amino acids. V lost 5 bases, J lost 2 bases, and 8 bases stayed unmatched. The germline V gene encodes CDR1 LNHDA and CDR2 SQIVND (reference sequence). The CDR3 nucleotides are TGTGCCAGTAGTTCCCTGGCGGGGGAACAAGAGACCCAGTACTTC. This codes for CASSSLAGEQETQYF.

The V and J genes are TRBV6-5 and TRBJ1-5, with TRBD1 identical over 7 bases. Trimming at V came to 5 bases and at J to 5 bases, leaving 3 bases not matched to a gene. The CDR3 covers 13 residues. The germline V gene has CDR1 MNHEY and CDR2 SVGAGI. Here the CDR3 DNA reads TGTGCCAGCAGTCAGACAGGGCATCAGCCCCAGCATTTT. Its protein is CASSQTGHQPQHF.

This rearrangement joins TRBV5-5 to TRBJ1-1, with D possibly being TRBD1 (5 bases). The germline gives CDR1 SGHKS, CDR2 YYEKEE (reference sequence). CDR3 length equals 16 residues. The V end was cut by 4 bases, the J end by 0 bases, with 16 bases between. CDR3 sequence: CASSPGLGTLNTEAFF. The CDR3 nucleotides read TGTGCCAGCAGCCCAGGCCTCGGGACTCTGAACACTGAAGCTTTCTTT.

The chain carries TRBV27 and TRBJ1-1; maybe TRBD1 (5 bases). The CDR3 contains 15 residues. Germline CDR1 MNHEY, CDR2 SMNVEV (reference sequence). V dropped 0 bases and J dropped 5 bases, with 13 bases sitting between them. CDR3 sequence reads: CASSLSVQGWTEAFF. The DNA of the CDR3 is TGTGCCAGCAGTTTATCGGTTCAGGGCTGGACTGAAGCTTTCTTT.

The chain recombines TRBV6-1 with TRBJ2-1; D is unresolved. The CDR3 sequence is 15 residues long. Looked up from germline, CDR1 is MNHNS and CDR2 is SASEGT. Trimming removed 1 base from V and 0 bases from J, with 7 bases in between. CDR3 sequence (DNA): TGTGCCAGCAGTGAAGATGCCAGCTCCTACAATGAGCAGTTCTTC. It encodes CASSEDASSYNEQFF.

This clone came up a few times. The chain carries TRBV11-2 and TRBJ1-2; a possible D gene is TRBD1 (5 bases). Germline V gene sequence: CDR1 SGHAT, CDR2 FQNNGV. The CDR3 extends over 13 amino acids. Trimming took 5 bases from V and 6 from J, leaving 13 bases between them. The chain's CDR3 is CASSPDRNNGYTF. CDR3 nucleotide sequence: TGTGCCAGCAGCCCCGACAGAAACAATGGCTACACCTTC.

This chain uses TRBV5-1 with TRBJ2-2, with D possibly TRBD1 on 5 matching bases. Trimming took off 2 bases at V and 8 bases at J, with 10 bases between the two ends. Germline assignment: CDR1 SGHRS and CDR2 YFSETQ. This CDR3 comprises 13 residues. CDR3 nucleotide sequence: TGCGCCAGCAGCTTCAGGGAAATAGGGGAGCTGTTTTTT. This encodes CASSFREIGELFF.